Listed here are 24 T cell receptor beta chains from one sample, sequenced in a study of response to subunit inactivated influenza vaccine. TCRdb redid the calling of the RT-PCR reads with MiXCR, one entry per CDR3 protein. The data contain 450,000 to 600,000 distinct CDR3 sequences, about 15% of them singletons. The sequencing used CD4+ T cells sorted from PBMCs, collected around 25 months after vaccination. Source of these receptors: a man aged 50-75 years who received an inactivated influenza vaccine.

V is TRBV20-1 and J is TRBJ2-3; 14 nucleotides align to TRBD2. Trimming at V came to 0 bases and at J to 4 bases, leaving 6 bases not matched to a gene. This CDR3 has 17 amino acids. Germline V gene data show CDR1 as DFQATT and CDR2 as SNEGSKA (reference sequence). CDR3 loop: CSARDPGTSGRPDTQYF. The CDR3 DNA sequence: TGCAGTGCTAGAGACCCCGGGACTAGCGGGAGACCAGATACGCAGTATTTT.

This clonotype came up a few times. The chain has TRBV27 and TRBJ2-4, with a possible D match to TRBD2 (6 bases). CDR3 size: 14 residues. Germline lookup yields CDR1 MNHEY and CDR2 SMNVEV (reference sequence). Trimming shortened V by 6 bases and J by 5 bases, and 14 bases separated the two germline ends. The CDR3 sequence: CASSQGLQQNIQYF. CDR3 bases: TGTGCCAGCAGCCAGGGACTCCAACAAAACATTCAGTACTTC.

The rearrangement joins TRBV6-5 to TRBJ2-1; 9 bases agree with TRBD2. The V gene's germline CDR1 is MNHEY and CDR2 SVGAGI. The V and J ends lost 4 bases and 0 bases, in that order; junction bases with no gene match: 7. The CDR3 has 17 amino acids. CDR3 sequence reads: CASSLRGGPNSYNEQFF. CDR3 nucleotides: TGTGCCAGCAGTTTGCGGGGGGGGCCCAACTCCTACAATGAGCAGTTCTTC.

With respect to this clonotype: The junction differs from germline at one of its ends, possibly a read error. V and J are TRBV4-3 and TRBJ2-5, with D uncertain. Germline lookup yields CDR1 LGHNA and CDR2 YSLEER. CDR3 length: 14 amino acids. The CDR3 loop reads CARSFLGHQETQYF. CDR3 DNA: TGCGCCCGCAGCTTCCTTGGCCACCAAGAGACCCAGTACTTC.

The gene calls are TRBV6-2 or TRBV6-3 and TRBJ2-1; 8 bases match TRBD2. The length of the CDR3 is 19 residues. Per germline, CDR1 MNHEY and CDR2 SVGEGT. V trimming: 6 bases; J trimming: 2 bases; junction bases outside the gene matches: 18. This chain's CDR3 is CASSYGRNSGNPAYNEQFF. CDR3 sequence (DNA): TGTGCCAGCAGCTACGGGAGAAATAGCGGGAACCCAGCCTACAATGAGCAGTTCTTC.

The chain employs TRBV5-1 and TRBJ2-7; the D gene could be TRBD1 or TRBD2 (5 bases each). This CDR3 is built from 12 residues. CDR1 and CDR2 from the germline V gene are SGHRS and YFSETQ. Trimming took off 5 bases at V and 0 bases at J, with 6 bases between the two ends. The chain's CDR3 is CASRGVSYEQYF. Here the CDR3 DNA reads TGCGCCAGCAGGGGGGTCTCCTACGAGCAGTACTTC.

The table lists this clonotype with many counts. The V call is TRBV12-3 or TRBV12-4, the J call TRBJ2-7, with 10 bases matching TRBD1. The V gene end was trimmed by 4 bases and the J gene end by 6 bases; junction bases not matched to a gene: 6. This CDR3 has 14 amino acids. CDR3 bases: TGTGCCAGCAGTTCCGGGACAGGGGCCTCCGAGCAGTACTTC. Translated: CASSSGTGASEQYF.

The genes are TRBV20-1 and TRBJ2-1, with TRBD2 matching over 11 bases. Germline CDR1 DFQATT, CDR2 SNEGSKA (reference sequence). J lost 6 bases, V lost 0 bases, and 4 bases had no gene match. This CDR3 is built from 15 residues. This CDR3 reads CSARDSGRVSNEQFF. CDR3 DNA: TGCAGTGCTAGAGATAGCGGGAGGGTTAGCAATGAGCAGTTCTTC.

This clonotype was seen a few times. The CDR3, as DNA: TGCAGTGCTAGAGATAAAGGCGCAGACCTACTCGCGTACGAGCAGTACTTC. Amino acid sequence: CSARDKGADLLAYEQYF. The chain carries TRBV20-1 and TRBJ2-7; D call uncertain. With 0 bases removed from V and 4 bases from J, the gap between germline ends came to 22 bases. Germline-derived CDR1 and CDR2 are DFQATT and SNEGSKA (reference sequence). This CDR3 region has 17 residues.

The chain has TRBV7-2 and TRBJ2-2, with TRBD2 as a possible D gene (5 bases). The V gene lost 7 bases and the J gene lost 2 bases, with 14 bases spanning the gap. Per the germline V gene, CDR1 is SGHTA and CDR2 is FQGNSA. The CDR3 is 15 residues long. The CDR3 nucleotides read TGTGCCAGCACCCCCCGGGGTATCAACACCGGGGAGCTGTTTTTT. This sequence encodes CASTPRGINTGELFF.

The chain recombines TRBV20-1 with TRBJ2-2, with 11 bases identical to TRBD1. Germline V gives CDR1 DFQATT, CDR2 SNEGSKA (reference sequence). Losses at the gene ends were 1 base for V and 0 bases for J; bases not matched to a gene: 7. CDR3 size: 18 residues. CDR3 in DNA: TGCAGTGCTAGAGTATTGGACAGGGGGCTCGCGAACACCGGGGAGCTGTTTTTT. This codes for CSARVLDRGLANTGELFF.

This chain uses TRBV11-2 with TRBJ2-5; 12 bases are shared with TRBD2. The J segment lost 1 base and the V segment lost 1 base, leaving 10 bases of the junction unmatched. Germline V gene sequence: CDR1 SGHAT, CDR2 FQNNGV. This CDR3 is built from 19 residues. The CDR3 is CASSLVGSPSGGAQETQYF. The CDR3 coding sequence is TGTGCCAGCAGCTTAGTAGGGAGTCCTAGCGGGGGGGCCCAAGAGACCCAGTACTTC.

This clonotype was detected only a few times. DNA of the CDR3: TGCAGCGTTGACCGGGGCAGTCGGAATGAGCAGTTCTTC. It specifies CSVDRGSRNEQFF. The chain joins TRBV29-1 to TRBJ2-1; perhaps D is TRBD1 or TRBD2 (5 bases each). Deletions cut 3 bases from V and 7 bases from J, with 13 bases between. Looked up from germline, CDR1 is SQVTM and CDR2 is ANQGSEA. The CDR3 is 13 residues long.

This clonotype was found a few times. This rearrangement joins TRBV2 to TRBJ2-1; D gene ambiguous. Trimming removed 3 bases from V and 6 bases from J, with 9 bases in between. From germline, CDR1 is SNHLY and CDR2 FYNNEI. The CDR3 has 13 residues. The CDR3 DNA sequence: TGTGCCAGCAGTGACGGCAGTAGCAATGAGCAGTTCTTC. This gives the protein CASSDGSSNEQFF.

This chain uses TRBV6-5 with TRBJ2-7; 11 nucleotides line up with TRBD1. V gave up 4 bases and J gave up 2 bases; unmatched junction bases: 4. Germline CDR1 is MNHEY and CDR2 is SVGAGI. The CDR3 covers 15 residues. The CDR3 region has the DNA TGTGCCAGCAGTTTAGGACAGGGGGCCCCCTACGAGCAGTACTTC. It codes for CASSLGQGAPYEQYF.

This clonotype came up a few times. This rearrangement joins TRBV12-3 or TRBV12-4 to TRBJ2-7; unclear D gene. The CDR3 totals 13 residues. V dropped 6 bases and J dropped 2 bases, with 11 bases sitting between them. In nucleotides, the CDR3 is TGTGCCAGCAGCCGTGGACGGGCCTACGAGCAGTACTTC. This encodes CASSRGRAYEQYF.

This clonotype was recorded at least ten times. CDR3 sequence: CASSSGTRAYEQYF. The CDR3 coding sequence is TGTGCCAGCAGTTCCGGGACAAGAGCCTACGAGCAGTACTTC. The V call is TRBV6-5, the J call TRBJ2-7; possible D gene TRBD1, 6 bases. Germline V gives CDR1 MNHEY, CDR2 SVGAGI. V gave up 4 bases and J gave up 2 bases, with 12 bases separating them. This CDR3 is 14 amino acids long.

The CDR3 loop is CASSTGSGAGANVLTF. CDR3 nucleotide sequence: TGCGCCAGCAGCACCGGGTCAGGCGCTGGGGCCAACGTCCTGACTTTC. The rearrangement joins TRBV5-1 to TRBJ2-6; D gene unclear. The CDR3 has 16 residues. CDR1 is SGHRS, CDR2 YFSETQ, per germline. V lost 4 bases and J 2 bases, leaving 13 bases between the germline ends. The full variable domain, completed using reference TRBV5-1 and TRBJ2-6, is KAGVTQTPRYLIKTRGQQVTLSCSPISGHRSVSWYQQTPGQGLQFLFEYFSETQRNKGNFPGRFSGRQFSNSRSEMNVSTLELGDSALYLCASSTGSGAGANVLTFGAGSRLTVL.

This clonotype was counted many times. The genes are TRBV10-3 and TRBJ1-2; D remains unclear. V shed 0 bases and J shed 5 bases, with 13 bases lying between them. CDR1 and CDR2 (germline): ENHRY, SYGVKD. The CDR3 consists of 15 residues. CDR3 sequence: CAISESNRGSYGYTF. The CDR3 bases are TGTGCCATCAGTGAGTCGAATCGAGGGTCGTATGGCTACACCTTC.

There are many counts of this clonotype. The chain recombines TRBV6-5 with TRBJ2-3, with TRBD1 as a possible D gene (7 bases). Germline CDR1 and CDR2: MNHEY and SVGAGI. The CDR3 has 13 residues. With 4 bases removed from V and 13 bases from J, the gap between germline ends came to 18 bases. The CDR3 nucleotides read TGTGCCAGCAGTTCTCCAGGGGGGCGGTTGAAGTATTTT. This sequence encodes CASSSPGGRLKYF.

This clonotype was picked up a small number of times. The genes are TRBV7-9 and TRBJ1-1; D might be TRBD1 (6 bases). The CDR3 totals 15 residues. Germline V gene lookup returns CDR1 SEHNR and CDR2 FQNEAQ (reference sequence). V lost 4 bases and J 2 bases, leaving 14 bases between the germline ends. The DNA for the CDR3 is TGTGCCAGCAGCTCCTCGGACAGACCCAACACTGAAGCTTTCTTT. As protein: CASSSSDRPNTEAFF.

This chain joins TRBV20-1 and TRBJ2-1; 13 bases agree with TRBD2. CDR1 is DFQATT, CDR2 SNEGSKA, per germline (reference sequence). The CDR3 runs 15 residues. The junction had 4 bases not matched to a gene; V was cut back by 7 bases and J by 1 base. The DNA of the CDR3 is TGCAGTGGACTAGCGGGGGGCCCGTCCTACAATGAGCAGTTCTTC. It translates to CSGLAGGPSYNEQFF.

DNA of the CDR3: TGTGCCAGCAAAACGACAGGCCCGGGGGAAAAACTGTTTTTT. This translates into CASKTTGPGEKLFF. V gene TRBV12-3 or TRBV12-4 combines with J gene TRBJ1-4, with D perhaps matching TRBD1 (6 bases). V was cut by 7 bases and J by 8 bases, with 17 bases left in between. This CDR3 has 14 residues.

In this sample, this clonotype turned up a few times. This chain uses TRBV29-1 with TRBJ2-7; no firm D call. Germline V gene sequence: CDR1 SQVTM, CDR2 ANQGSEA. The CDR3 contains 12 residues. Trimming pared 3 bases from V and 6 bases from J, leaving 12 bases between. CDR3 amino acids: CSVDLGLGEQYF. DNA of the CDR3: TGCAGCGTTGATCTGGGTTTAGGCGAGCAGTACTTC.